This paragraph reports one T cell receptor beta chain. The sample comes from a study of blood T cell repertoires in COVID-19. Overall study: Sites across the United States, Italy and Spain contributed samples from acute and convalescent COVID-19.

As originally analysed: By means of reference gene primer amplification, nucleated cell counts were estimated. The repertoire was sequenced with immunoSEQ multiplex PCR; TCRdb's copy has only in-frame clones and lacks some. That table furnishes V, J and clone size, whereas the DNA furnished D and trimming. The sample lists roughly 250,000 clones, roughly 90% occurring once. From germline, CDR1 is MNHEY and CDR2 SVGAGI. This CDR3 spans 14 amino acids. The germline V and J ends were trimmed by 6 bases and 8 bases, with 19 bases remaining between them. The sample was peripheral blood. The J gene is TRBJ1-2, the V gene TRBV6-5; unclear D gene. The TCR sequence derives from a man younger than 40 with acute or convalescent COVID-19. The CDR3 DNA follows: TGTGCCAGCAGGGGCAACACCGCGCTGGGCGGCTACACCTTC. This codes for CASRGNTALGGYTF.